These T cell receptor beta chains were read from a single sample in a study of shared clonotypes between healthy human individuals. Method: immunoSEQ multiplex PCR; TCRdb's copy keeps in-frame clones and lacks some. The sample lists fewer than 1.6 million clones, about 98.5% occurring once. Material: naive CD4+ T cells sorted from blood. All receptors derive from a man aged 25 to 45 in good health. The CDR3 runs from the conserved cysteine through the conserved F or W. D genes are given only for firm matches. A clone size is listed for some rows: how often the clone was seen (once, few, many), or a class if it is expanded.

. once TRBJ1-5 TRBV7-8 TGTGCCAGCAGCTTAGACCTTCAGCCCCAGCATTTT CASSLDLQPQHF
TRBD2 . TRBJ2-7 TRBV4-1 TGCGCCAGCAGCTCCCCCCAAACTAGCGGGAGCTACGAGCAGTACTTC CASSSPQTSGSYEQYF
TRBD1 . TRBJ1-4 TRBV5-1 TGCGCCAGCAGCTTGCAGGGGGCTACTAATGAAAAACTGTTTTTT CASSLQGATNEKLFF
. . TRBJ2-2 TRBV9 TGTGCCAGCAGCGTAGATGGGAACACCGGGGAGCTGTTTTTT CASSVDGNTGELFF
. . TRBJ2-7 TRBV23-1 TGCGCCAGCATGATTCGGGACATCCTATCGGGGTACGAGCAGTACTTC CASMIRDILSGYEQYF
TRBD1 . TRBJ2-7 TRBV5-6 TGTGCCAGCAGCTTGGCATGGGGGACAGAAGGCCACGAGCAGTACTTC CASSLAWGTEGHEQYF
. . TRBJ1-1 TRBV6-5 TGTGCCAGCAGCCCTAATGGGGGCCAGAACACTGAAGCTTTCTTT CASSPNGGQNTEAFF
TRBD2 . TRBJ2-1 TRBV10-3 TGTGCCATCGGCGGGAGTGGCTCCTACAATGAGCAGTTCTTC CAIGGSGSYNEQFF
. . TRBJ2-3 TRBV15 TGTGCCACCAGCAGACTAGCTACAGATACGCAGTATTTT CATSRLATDTQYF
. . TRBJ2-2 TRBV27 TGTGCCAGCAGTTGGGGGACCGGGGAGCTGTTTTTT CASSWGTGELFF
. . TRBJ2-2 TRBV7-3 TGTGCCAGCAGCTCACCGAAGGGCTCTAGCGAGAACACCGGGGAGCTGTTTTTT CASSSPKGSSENTGELFF
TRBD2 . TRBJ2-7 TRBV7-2 TGTGCCAGCAGCTTAAGCGGGAGTGTGTACGAGCAGTACTTC CASSLSGSVYEQYF
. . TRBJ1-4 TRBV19 TGTGCCAGTAGTACCCGACACTTCGGGGATGAAAAACTGTTTTTT CASSTRHFGDEKLFF
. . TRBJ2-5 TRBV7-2 TGTGCCAGCAGTAAACAAACAGGTTTAGAGACCCAGTACTTC CASSKQTGLETQYF
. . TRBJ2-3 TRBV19 TGTGCCAGTAGTGTCACAGGTTCCACAGATACGCAGTATTTT CASSVTGSTDTQYF
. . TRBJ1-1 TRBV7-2 TGTGCCAGCAGATACAGAAGGAACACTGAAGCTTTCTTT CASRYRRNTEAFF
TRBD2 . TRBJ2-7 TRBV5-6 TGTGCCAGCAGCTTGGCGGGAGGGCCGTACGAGCAGTACTTC CASSLAGGPYEQYF
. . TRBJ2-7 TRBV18 TGTGCCAGCTCACCGGAAATAGCGGCGGGCTACGAGCAGTACTTC CASSPEIAAGYEQYF
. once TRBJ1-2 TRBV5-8 TGTGCCAGCAGCTTCCCGGTAGGGGTCTATGGCTACACCTTC CASSFPVGVYGYTF
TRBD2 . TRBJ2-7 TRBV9 TGTGCCAGCAGCGCCGGACTAGCCCCCTACGAGCAGTACTTC CASSAGLAPYEQYF
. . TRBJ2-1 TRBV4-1 TGCGCCAGCAGCCAAAAGCGTTATGATGAGCAGTTCTTC CASSQKRYDEQFF
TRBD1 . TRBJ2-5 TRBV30 TGTGCCTGGAGTGTACAGGGGCCTATGGCCCAGTACTTC CAWSVQGPMAQYF
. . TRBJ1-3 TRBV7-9 TGTGCCAGCAGCCCTCCGGGGTACTCTGGAAACACCATATATTTT CASSPPGYSGNTIYF
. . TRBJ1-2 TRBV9 TGTGCCAGCAGCTCCCCGACCGGGGCTACCTATGGCTACACCTTC CASSSPTGATYGYTF
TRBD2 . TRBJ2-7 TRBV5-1 TGCGCCAGCAGCTTGGTGGCTAGCGGGGGCTACGAGCAGTACTTC CASSLVASGGYEQYF
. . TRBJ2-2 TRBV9 TGTGCCAGCAGCGCCACCACAGCGAACACCGGGGAGCTGTTTTTT CASSATTANTGELFF
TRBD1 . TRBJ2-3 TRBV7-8 TGTGCCAGCAGCTTATTAGGGACAGGGATCTATACGCAGTATTTT CASSLLGTGIYTQYF
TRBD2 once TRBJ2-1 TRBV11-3 TGTGCCAGCAGCTTAGGTACTAGCGGGAGGGCCGGGGTGGATGAGCAGTTCTTC CASSLGTSGRAGVDEQFF
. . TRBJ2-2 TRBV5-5 TGTGCCAGCAGCCACCCTCCCGGGGAGCTGTTTTTT CASSHPPGELFF
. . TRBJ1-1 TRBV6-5 TGTGCCACCTCACGGACAGTGGTCTCTGAAGCTTTCTTT CATSRTVVSEAFF
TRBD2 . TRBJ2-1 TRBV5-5 TGTGCCAGCAGCTTGATATCTAGCGGGACATACAATGAGCAGTTCTTC CASSLISSGTYNEQFF
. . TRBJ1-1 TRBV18 TGTGCCAGCTCACCACTGGCTGCAAGCGTGAACACTGAAGCTTTCTTT CASSPLAASVNTEAFF
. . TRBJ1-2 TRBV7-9 TGTGCCAGCAGCTTAGATACCCAGGGGTATGGCTACACCTTC CASSLDTQGYGYTF
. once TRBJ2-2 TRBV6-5 TGTGCCAGCACTCGCGGAAACCCGAGCACCGGGGAGCTGTTTTTT CASTRGNPSTGELFF
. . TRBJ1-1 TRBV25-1 TGTGCCAGCAGTGAATCGTACGGGATCGGCATGAACACTGAAGCTTTCTTT CASSESYGIGMNTEAFF
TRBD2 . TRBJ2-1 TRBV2 TGTGCCAGCACCGGGGTAGCGGGGAACAATGAGCAGTTCTTC CASTGVAGNNEQFF
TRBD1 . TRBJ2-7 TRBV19 TGTGCCAGTAGAGGGACAGGGGACCTCTACGAGCAGTACTTC CASRGTGDLYEQYF
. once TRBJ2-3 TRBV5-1 TGCGCCAGCAGCTTGGAGACAGCCACAGATACGCAGTATTTT CASSLETATDTQYF
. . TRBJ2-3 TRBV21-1 TGTGCCAGCAGCAAAGAGGGGGTGGCAGGGGTTGGACTAGCGGAGAAAGGGGACACAGATACGCAGTATTTT CASSKEGVAGVGLAEKGDTDTQYF
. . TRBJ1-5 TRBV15 TGTGCCACCAGCAGAGGAGGATCCCGAGCGGAGCCCCAGCATTTT CATSRGGSRAEPQHF
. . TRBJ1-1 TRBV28 TGTGCCAGCAGTACACAGTTCGAAGCTTTCTTT CASSTQFEAFF
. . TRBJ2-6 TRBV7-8 TGTGCCAGCAGCCACAGGGTCTCTGGGGCCAACGTCCTGACTTTC CASSHRVSGANVLTF
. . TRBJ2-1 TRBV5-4 TGTGCCAGCAGCTTGGCGCCTACCGGCGACAATGAGCAGTTCTTC CASSLAPTGDNEQFF
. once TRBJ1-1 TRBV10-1 TGCGCCAGCAGTGAGTCGACGGACGGAAACACTGAAGCTTTCTTT CASSESTDGNTEAFF
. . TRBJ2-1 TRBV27 TGTGCCAGCAGTTTATATGGGGGGCTCGGTGAGCAGTTCTTC CASSLYGGLGEQFF
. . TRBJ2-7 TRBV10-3 TGTGCCATCAGTGAGTTTGAACAGGGCGGCCACGAGCAGTACTTC CAISEFEQGGHEQYF
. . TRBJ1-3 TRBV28 TGTGCCGTCCGGCAGGGCTCTGGAAACACCATATATTTT CAVRQGSGNTIYF
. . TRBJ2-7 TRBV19 TGTGCCAGTACCCCGACAGGACTCTACGAGCAGTACTTC CASTPTGLYEQYF
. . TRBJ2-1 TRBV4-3 TGCGCCAGCAGCCAAGAAAGGCGGCACAATGAGCAGTTCTTC CASSQERRHNEQFF
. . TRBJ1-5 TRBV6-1 TGTGCCAGCAGTGACGTCGGGGTTCGGGGTCCCGCGGACAATCAGCCCCAGCATTTT CASSDVGVRGPADNQPQHF
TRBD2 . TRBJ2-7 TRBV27 TGTGCCAGCAGGCACCAATCCAGCGGGAGAACCTACGAGCAGTACTTC CASRHQSSGRTYEQYF
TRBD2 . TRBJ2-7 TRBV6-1 TGTGCCAGCAGTTCCAGGGAGGGTATCTACGAGCAGTACTTC CASSSREGIYEQYF
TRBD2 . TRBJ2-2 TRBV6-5 TGTGCCAGCAGTTGGCTAGCGGGAGGGAGGAACGGGGAGCTGTTTTTT CASSWLAGGRNGELFF
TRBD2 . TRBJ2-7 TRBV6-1 TGTGCCAGCAGTGAACTTAGTGCTAGCGGGGGCGAGCAGTACTTC CASSELSASGGEQYF